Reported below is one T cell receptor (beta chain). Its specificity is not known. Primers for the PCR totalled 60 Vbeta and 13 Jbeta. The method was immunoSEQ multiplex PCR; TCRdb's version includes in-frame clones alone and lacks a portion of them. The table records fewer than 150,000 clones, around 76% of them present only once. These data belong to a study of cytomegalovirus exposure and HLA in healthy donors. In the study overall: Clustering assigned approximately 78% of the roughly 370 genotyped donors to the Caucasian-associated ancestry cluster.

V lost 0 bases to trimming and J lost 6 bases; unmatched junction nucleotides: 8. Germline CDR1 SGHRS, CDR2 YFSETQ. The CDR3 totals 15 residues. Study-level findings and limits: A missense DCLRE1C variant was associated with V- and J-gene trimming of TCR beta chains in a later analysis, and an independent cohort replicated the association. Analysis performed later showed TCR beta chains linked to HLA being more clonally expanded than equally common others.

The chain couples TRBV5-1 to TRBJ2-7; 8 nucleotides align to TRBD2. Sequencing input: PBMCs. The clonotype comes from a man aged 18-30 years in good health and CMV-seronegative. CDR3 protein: CASSLGVSGGGEQYF. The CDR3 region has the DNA TGCGCCAGCAGCTTGGGGGTATCGGGAGGGGGCGAGCAGTACTTC. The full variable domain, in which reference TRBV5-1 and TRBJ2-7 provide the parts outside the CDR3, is KAGVTQTPRYLIKTRGQQVTLSCSPISGHRSVSWYQQTPGQGLQFLFEYFSETQRNKGNFPGRFSGRQFSNSRSEMNVSTLELGDSALYLCASSLGVSGGGEQYFGPGTRLTVT.